One sample yielded the 5 T cell receptor beta chains listed below, sequenced in a study of blood T cell repertoires in COVID-19. Profiling relied on immunoSEQ multiplex PCR, and the TCRdb table lists in-frame clones only, not all of them. The sample has about 80,000 clones, 80% to 90% seen once. Sequenced sample: peripheral blood. The receptors shown here come from a man older than 75 with active or convalescent COVID-19.

This sequence joins TRBV2 and TRBJ2-2, with TRBD1 matching over 7 bases. The CDR3 contains 13 residues. The V gene end was trimmed by 7 bases and the J gene end by 6 bases; junction bases not matched to a gene: 5. Per germline, CDR1 SNHLY and CDR2 FYNNEI. The CDR3 loop reads CASTRQGAGELFF. CDR3 bases: TGTGCCAGCACAAGGCAGGGGGCCGGGGAGCTGTTTTTT.

The chain carries TRBV5-4 and TRBJ2-2; a weak D match, TRBD2 (5 bases). Germline V gene sequence: CDR1 SGHNT, CDR2 YYREEE (reference sequence). V lost 3 bases to trimming and J lost 4 bases, with 13 bases between them. CDR3 size: 15 residues. CDR3 residues: CASSSTRASTGELFF. The CDR3 region has the DNA TGTGCCAGCAGCTCTACTAGAGCGTCCACCGGGGAGCTGTTTTTT. The full variable domain, in which reference TRBV5-4 and TRBJ2-2 provide the parts outside the CDR3, is ETGVTQSPTHLIKTRGQQVTLRCSSQSGHNTVSWYQQALGQGPQFIFQYYREEENGRGNFPPRFSGLQFPNYSSELNVNALELDDSALYLCASSSTRASTGELFFGEGSRLTVL.

The J gene is TRBJ1-1, the V gene TRBV11-2; D unresolved. Per germline, CDR1 SGHAT and CDR2 FQNNGV. V shed 3 bases and J shed 4 bases, with 24 bases lying between them. The CDR3 covers 18 residues. The CDR3 loop is CASSFPQGREGRSTEAFF. In DNA, the CDR3 is TGTGCCAGCAGCTTCCCTCAAGGGAGAGAGGGTAGGAGCACTGAAGCTTTCTTT. Using reference TRBV11-2 and TRBJ1-1 for the parts outside the CDR3, the full variable domain is EAGVAQSPRYKIIEKRQSVAFWCNPISGHATLYWYQQILGQGPKLLIQFQNNGVVDDSQLPKDRFSAERLKGVDSTLKIQPAKLEDSAVYLCASSFPQGREGRSTEAFFGQGTRLTVV.

The genes are TRBV9 and TRBJ2-1; 9 bases match TRBD1. Looked up from germline, CDR1 is SGDLS and CDR2 is YYNGEE. Trimming removed 4 bases from V and 10 bases from J; junction bases left unmatched: 9. This CDR3 contains 14 residues. This CDR3 is CASSSALTGGEQFF. The CDR3 nucleotides are TGTGCCAGCAGCTCAGCCTTGACAGGGGGAGAGCAGTTCTTC.

This clone was counted a single time. The rearrangement links TRBV6-1 to TRBJ2-4; 8 bases map to TRBD2. The CDR3 has 16 residues. After removal of 3 bases from V and 3 bases from J, the junction contained 7 bases not matched to a gene. Germline V gene sequence: CDR1 MNHNS, CDR2 SASEGT. The CDR3 sequence: CASSEGAGGSKNIQYF. The CDR3 DNA is TGTGCCAGCAGTGAGGGTGCGGGAGGAAGCAAAAACATTCAGTACTTC.